The 2 T cell receptor beta chains below come from one sample, sequenced in a study of PD-L1 blockade in urothelial cancer. Produced via immunoSEQ multiplex PCR; TCRdb's table is partial and in-frame only. This sample carries just over 50,000 clones, about 90% of them seen once, and the ten largest clones take around 15%. Sequencing used PBMCs, obtained around atezolizumab (anti-PD-L1) treatment. The receptors here all came from a man in his sixties with urothelial cancer.

This chain joins TRBV9 and TRBJ2-5, with 8 positions matching TRBD2. Germline V gene data show CDR1 as SGDLS and CDR2 as YYNGEE. V dropped 4 bases and J dropped 5; count of bases not matched to a gene: 10. There are 15 residues in the CDR3. For the CDR3, the DNA is TGTGCCAGCAGCACCGGACTAGCTGGGGGGGAGACCCAGTACTTC. Residues: CASSTGLAGGETQYF.

V and J are TRBV7-6 and TRBJ2-2, with 9 bases lining up with TRBD2. After removal of 5 bases from V and 7 bases from J, the junction contained 17 bases not matched to a gene. CDR1 is SGHVS, CDR2 FNYEAQ, per germline. This CDR3 comprises 18 residues. CDR3 nucleotides: TGTGCCAGCAGCCCGAGGGGTGGCGGGAGGGCCGGAGACGGGGAGCTGTTTTTT. Translated, it gives CASSPRGGGRAGDGELFF.